A single sample gave rise to the 32 T cell receptor beta chains below, sequenced in a study of siplizumab effects on memory and regulatory T cells. Only in-frame clones appear in the TCRdb table, and some are missing; sequencing was by immunoSEQ multiplex PCR. The sample lists some 90,000 clones, about nine tenths occurring once. The sequenced sample consisted of CD4+ T cells sorted from blood. The receptors here all came from a human donor in good health.

The J gene is TRBJ2-1, the V gene TRBV14; TRBD1 or TRBD2 may be the D gene (5 bases each). The CDR3 has 18 residues. Trimming pared 1 base from V and 0 bases from J, leaving 16 bases between. CDR1 is SGHDN, CDR2 FVKESK, per germline. CDR3 nucleotide sequence: TGTGCCAGCAGCCAAGGGAACCTTGGGGGAAGCTCCTACAATGAGCAGTTCTTC. It codes for CASSQGNLGGSSYNEQFF.

J is TRBJ2-1 and V is TRBV28, with 7 bases aligning to TRBD2. The CDR3 loop spans 17 amino acids. CDR1 MDHEN and CDR2 SYDVKM come from the germline V gene. V was clipped by 7 bases and J by 7 bases; unmatched bases: 19. CDR3 amino acids: CASNSPRLIVGGNEQFF. CDR3 DNA sequence: TGTGCCAGCAATTCCCCGCGACTGATCGTGGGGGGGAATGAGCAGTTCTTC.

This chain uses TRBV2 with TRBJ2-1; TRBD2 matches 7 bases. Germline loops: CDR1 SNHLY, CDR2 FYNNEI. Germline trimming cut 5 bases from V and 2 bases from J; bases unmatched to any gene: 6. The CDR3 is 15 amino acids. This CDR3 reads CASSPGRTTYNEQFF. The CDR3, as DNA: TGTGCCAGCAGTCCCGGGAGGACCACCTACAATGAGCAGTTCTTC.

The V gene is TRBV11-3, the J gene TRBJ2-1; TRBD2 agrees at 7 bases. CDR1 and CDR2 from the germline V gene are SGHNT and YENEEA. The CDR3 is 14 residues long. The V segment lost 4 bases and the J segment 7 bases; nucleotides outside the gene matches: 7. The CDR3 protein is CASSSPGLQNEQFF. The CDR3 nucleotides read TGTGCCAGCAGCTCTCCGGGACTACAGAATGAGCAGTTCTTC. The full variable domain, in which reference TRBV11-3 and TRBJ2-1 provide the parts outside the CDR3, is EAGVVQSPRYKIIEKKQPVAFWCNPISGHNTLYWYLQNLGQGPELLIRYENEEAVDDSQLPKDRFSAERLKGVDSTLKIQPAELGDSAVYLCASSSPGLQNEQFFGPGTRLTVL.

Concerning this clone itself: The junction does not match germline at one end; this may be a read error. The V gene is TRBV6-5, the J gene TRBJ2-7, with unresolved D. Germline V gene lookup returns CDR1 MNHEY and CDR2 SVGAGI. The CDR3 contains 12 residues. DNA of the CDR3: TGTACCAGCAGTTCCACCCCCTACGAGCAGTACTTC. Its translation is CTSSSTPYEQYF.

The chain employs TRBV2 and TRBJ2-5, with D possibly matching TRBD1 (5 bases). CDR1 is SNHLY, CDR2 FYNNEI, per germline. The germline V and J ends were trimmed by 6 bases and 5 bases, with 10 bases remaining between them. The CDR3 extends over 12 amino acids. The CDR3 nucleotides are TGTGCCAGCAGAACCCACAGGGAGACCCAGTACTTC. It specifies CASRTHRETQYF.

The chain carries TRBV9 and TRBJ2-1; D unclear. The germline V gene has CDR1 SGDLS and CDR2 YYNGEE. The CDR3 runs 16 residues. V gave up 0 bases and J gave up 4 bases, with 14 bases separating them. This CDR3 is CASSVEVDGSYNEQFF. The DNA of the CDR3 is TGTGCCAGCAGCGTAGAGGTTGACGGTTCGTACAATGAGCAGTTCTTC.

This sequence joins TRBV30 and TRBJ2-3; TRBD1 or TRBD2 may be the D gene (6 bases each). V was shortened by 8 bases and J by 5 bases, with 14 bases between the two germline ends. The germline CDR1 and CDR2 sequences are GTSNPN and SVGIG (reference sequence). This CDR3 contains 12 residues. In DNA, the CDR3 is TGTGCCGGGGGGCGGGCCTTAGATACGCAGTATTTT. It encodes CAGGRALDTQYF.

The V call is TRBV2, the J call TRBJ2-5; D perhaps matches TRBD1 (6 bases). The CDR3 spans 12 residues. Trimming removed 6 bases at V and 2 bases at J, with 7 bases between. CDR1 and CDR2 from the germline V gene are SNHLY and FYNNEI. The CDR3 is CASRQGQETQYF. CDR3 DNA sequence: TGTGCCAGCAGACAGGGTCAAGAGACCCAGTACTTC.

The chain has TRBV7-8 and TRBJ2-7, with TRBD2 matching over 14 bases. The CDR3 contains 14 residues. Germline V CDR1 and CDR2: SGHVS, FQNEAQ. V trimming: 3 bases; J trimming: 5 bases; junction bases outside the gene matches: 0. The CDR3 protein is CASSLGLAGDEQYF. CDR3 coding DNA: TGTGCCAGCAGCTTGGGACTAGCGGGAGACGAGCAGTACTTC.

The chain recombines TRBV19 with TRBJ2-2; D perhaps matches TRBD1 (5 bases). Germline V gene data show CDR1 as LNHDA and CDR2 as SQIVND (reference sequence). This CDR3 is built from 18 residues. Between the trimmed V and J ends, which lost 2 bases and 0 bases, there was a span of 16 bases. The CDR3 DNA follows: TGTGCCAGTAGTATAATTCCGGTTGGGGCGACGAACACCGGGGAGCTGTTTTTT. This codes for CASSIIPVGATNTGELFF.

CDR3 region: CASSPRGEQYF. In nucleotides, the CDR3 is TGTGCCAGCAGCCCCCGCGGGGAGCAGTACTTC. The chain uses TRBV11-3 and TRBJ2-7; D perhaps matches TRBD2 (5 bases). Trimming took off 5 bases at V and 7 bases at J, with 9 bases between the two ends. CDR1 and CDR2 (germline): SGHNT, YENEEA. CDR3 size: 11 residues.

This clone was counted a single time. The same CDR3 is also encoded by other DNA sequences in this sample. V usage is TRBV20-1 and J usage is TRBJ2-3, with D unclear. The V and J ends lost 3 bases and 6 bases respectively, with 7 bases between them. In germline, CDR1 is DFQATT, CDR2 SNEGSKA (reference sequence). This CDR3 has 11 amino acids. The CDR3 region is CSASLSDTQYF. The CDR3, as DNA: TGCAGTGCTAGTTTATCGGATACGCAGTATTTT.

The genes are TRBV6-6 and TRBJ1-5, with D tentatively TRBD1 (5 bases). The CDR3 has 12 amino acids. The V gene's germline CDR1 is MNHNY and CDR2 SVGAGI (reference sequence). Deletions cut 4 bases from V and 6 bases from J, with 7 bases between. The CDR3 DNA reads as TGTGCCAGCAGTTGGAGGGGTCAGCCCCAGCATTTT. It codes for CASSWRGQPQHF.

The chain uses TRBV27 and TRBJ2-7, with 10 bases identical to TRBD1. Germline CDR1 is MNHEY and CDR2 is SMNVEV (reference sequence). The CDR3 contains 13 residues. The V and J ends lost 6 bases and 4 bases, in that order; junction bases with no gene match: 3. The chain's CDR3 is CASSRDRGYEQYF. CDR3 coding DNA: TGTGCCAGCAGCCGGGACAGGGGTTACGAGCAGTACTTC.

This chain links TRBV12-5 with TRBJ2-7; D may be TRBD2 (6 bases). The CDR3 consists of 16 residues. The germline gives CDR1 LGHNT, CDR2 FRNRAP. Deletions cut 3 bases from V and 3 bases from J, with 18 bases between. The CDR3 DNA reads as TGTGCTAGTGGTTTACGATTGTACGGGAGTTACTACGAGCAGTACTTC. Its protein is CASGLRLYGSYYEQYF.

The chain has TRBV30 and TRBJ2-5; D unresolved. The last part of the DNA fits TRBJ2-7 better; the J call may be wrong. CDR1 GTSNPN and CDR2 SVGIG come from the germline V gene (reference sequence). This CDR3 has 13 amino acids. CDR3 residues: CAWSQSVTYEQYF. CDR3 DNA: TGTGCCTGGAGTCAATCCGTAACCTACGAGCAGTACTTC.

This clone was observed a single time. The chain couples TRBV25-1 to TRBJ2-7; the D call may be TRBD1 or TRBD2 (6 bases each). With 3 bases removed from V and 3 bases from J, the gap between germline ends came to 18 bases. CDR3 length equals 16 residues. Germline values: CDR1 MGHDK, CDR2 SYGVNS. The CDR3 region has the DNA TGTGCCAGCAGTGACCGCGCGGGACACCCTAACTACGAGCAGTACTTC. Protein sequence: CASSDRAGHPNYEQYF.

This clone was observed a single time. This rearrangement joins TRBV28 to TRBJ1-2, with no clear D. This CDR3 is built from 14 residues. Between the trimmed V and J ends, which lost 6 bases and 4 bases, there was a span of 15 bases. CDR1 is MDHEN, CDR2 SYDVKM, per germline. The CDR3 region is CASSPPVPLYGYTF. CDR3 nucleotide sequence: TGTGCCAGCAGCCCTCCGGTCCCCCTCTATGGCTACACCTTC.

The genes are TRBV7-2 and TRBJ2-5; 10 bases line up with TRBD1. Germline assignment: CDR1 SGHTA and CDR2 FQGNSA. CDR3 length equals 18 residues. Unmatched junction bases numbered 13, after V lost 1 base and J lost 5 bases. The CDR3 region is CASSLGGAGTGVGETQYF. The CDR3 DNA is TGTGCCAGCAGCTTAGGAGGGGCGGGGACAGGGGTTGGTGAGACCCAGTACTTC.

This chain connects TRBV18 to TRBJ1-2; the match to TRBD1 covers 8 bases. Germline V lookup: CDR1 KGHSH, CDR2 LQKENI. With V trimmed by 3 bases and J by 6 bases, 12 bases remained unmatched. The CDR3 has 16 residues. The CDR3, as DNA: TGTGCCAGCTCACCCCTTGGACAGGGAGTCTTTGATGGCTACACCTTC. The encoded protein is CASSPLGQGVFDGYTF.

Only a few counts were recorded for this clone. This chain connects TRBV9 to TRBJ1-4; TRBD1 agrees at 7 bases. Germline V CDR1 and CDR2: SGDLS, YYNGEE. V was clipped by 4 bases and J by 7 bases; unmatched bases: 7. The CDR3 totals 14 residues. The DNA of the CDR3 is TGTGCCAGCAGCCCCTCGGGACAGACTGAAAAACTGTTTTTT. Translated: CASSPSGQTEKLFF.

This chain links TRBV19 with TRBJ2-7; D ambiguous. CDR1 and CDR2 (germline): LNHDA, SQIVND (reference sequence). V was trimmed by 3 bases and J by 1 base, leaving 7 bases between them. This CDR3 is 13 amino acids long. The CDR3 bases are TGTGCCAGTAGTATGGGCATATCCTACGAGCAGTACTTC. Its protein product is CASSMGISYEQYF.

The chain combines TRBV7-8 with TRBJ1-1; possible D gene TRBD1, 6 bases. Germline values: CDR1 SGHVS, CDR2 FQNEAQ. The ends were cut back, 1 base at V and 4 bases at J, with 16 bases in the middle. The CDR3 extends over 16 amino acids. The CDR3 protein is CASSLGPQGLSTEAFF. The CDR3 nucleotides read TGTGCCAGCAGCTTAGGACCCCAGGGGTTATCCACTGAAGCTTTCTTT.

The V gene is TRBV20-1, the J gene TRBJ1-5; no clear D. Between the trimmed V and J ends, which lost 3 bases and 11 bases, there was a span of 8 bases. This CDR3 spans 10 amino acids. The germline V gene has CDR1 DFQATT and CDR2 SNEGSKA (reference sequence). CDR3 sequence reads: CSASDGAQHF. The DNA for the CDR3 is TGCAGTGCTAGCGACGGGGCCCAGCATTTT.

The chain recombines TRBV15 with TRBJ2-2, with 10 bases identical to TRBD2. This CDR3 region has 19 residues. The ends lost 0 bases at V and 1 base at J; junction bases unmatched: 8. Germline V gives CDR1 LNHNV, CDR2 YYDKDF (reference sequence). The CDR3 sequence is CATSRDLGRLAGNTGELFF. CDR3 nucleotide sequence: TGTGCCACCAGCAGAGATCTTGGGAGACTAGCGGGGAACACCGGGGAGCTGTTTTTT.

The chain links TRBV10-2 to TRBJ2-7, with a weak D call TRBD1 (6 bases). CDR1 and CDR2 (germline): WSHSY, SAAADI. The V end lost 0 bases, the J end lost 7 bases, and 10 bases lay between the germline ends. This CDR3 is built from 13 residues. The CDR3 sequence: CASSESTGGEQYF. CDR3 DNA sequence: TGCGCCAGCAGTGAGTCGACAGGCGGTGAGCAGTACTTC.

This clone was recorded once. The chain employs TRBV28 and TRBJ2-1, with D possibly TRBD2 on 6 matching bases. The germline V and J ends were trimmed by 6 bases and 7 bases, with 22 bases remaining between them. In germline, CDR1 is MDHEN, CDR2 SYDVKM. The length of the CDR3 is 16 residues. The CDR3 loop reads CASRGFMAGIRNEQFF. As DNA, the CDR3 is TGTGCCAGCAGGGGTTTTATGGCGGGAATCAGGAATGAGCAGTTCTTC.

V and J are TRBV9 and TRBJ2-1; 7 nucleotides line up with TRBD2. Germline CDR1 and CDR2: SGDLS and YYNGEE. J lost 2 bases, V lost 4 bases, and 6 bases had no gene match. The CDR3 loop spans 15 amino acids. The CDR3 sequence is CASSTSGNAYNEQFF. The CDR3 coding sequence is TGTGCCAGCAGCACAAGCGGGAACGCCTACAATGAGCAGTTCTTC.

This chain links TRBV7-3 with TRBJ1-1; 7 bases align to TRBD1. The CDR3 is 15 residues long. The V segment lost 1 base and the J segment 3 bases; nucleotides outside the gene matches: 5. Germline lookup yields CDR1 SGHTA and CDR2 FQGTGA. The CDR3 region has the DNA TGTGCCAGCAGCTTAAAGGCAGGGGGGGACACTGAAGCTTTCTTT. Its translation: CASSLKAGGDTEAFF.

The J gene is TRBJ1-3, the V gene TRBV19, with no clear D. The CDR3 is 14 residues long. V lost 4 bases and J lost 1, with 8 bases in between. Germline lookup yields CDR1 LNHDA and CDR2 SQIVND (reference sequence). The CDR3, as DNA: TGTGCCAGTAGTACGTCAGGATCTGGAAACACCATATATTTT. Translation: CASSTSGSGNTIYF.

The chain employs TRBV2 and TRBJ2-2; 7 bases map to TRBD2. The CDR3 consists of 14 residues. Per the germline V gene, CDR1 is SNHLY and CDR2 is FYNNEI. V lost 8 bases and J lost 2; bases outside the gene matches: 5. CDR3 DNA: TGTGCCAGCCGCTGGGACTACAACACCGGGGAGCTGTTTTTT. Its translation is CASRWDYNTGELFF.